The present T cell receptor beta chain was sequenced within a study of early stage breast cancer tumors (dated by TCRdb to 2016 to 2017). Describing the broader study: Of the approximately 15 invasive breast tumors, about 13 were found to be estrogen receptor-positive, progesterone receptor-positive and HER2-negative. About 65% of the 12 ER+/PR+/HER2- tumors were invasive ductal carcinomas, while the other four were invasive lobular carcinomas. The average read coverage per sample was roughly 9.5-fold. The samples as a whole yielded a few million detected templates, corresponding to roughly 1.1 million unique clonotypes. Results and caveats for the whole study, not just this receptor: Greater similarity was observed between blood and normal breast repertoires than between blood and tumor repertoires, and tumor was distinguished from normal in about 90% of the 16 patients when each tissue was compared with blood. Because the cohort was small, analysis by tumor subtype was not possible. Tumors showed approximately 2.4-fold higher T cell density and higher clonality than adjacent normal breast tissue. Chain pairing and functional markers such as CD4, CD8 and FOXP3 were not captured by bulk genomic DNA sequencing of unsorted cells. Enriched TCRB sequences shared across patients were found to be mostly commonly generated sequences that were unlikely to play an important role in the tumor microenvironment.

V is cut by 1 base and J by 3 bases, and the space between the germline ends is 10 bases. The germline V gene (reference sequence) sets CDR1 to MNHEY and CDR2 to SMNVEV. CDR3 length: 15 amino acids, cysteine to phenylalanine. CDR3 DNA is the only sequence kept; it has 45 bases, read in frame from the first base. Comments on this clone: Its antigen is unknown. No per-base quality is available; no much larger clone lies one base away.

The study profiled bulk TCR beta-chain repertoires in matched peripheral blood, tumor and adjacent normal breast tissue taken from some 17 patients with early-stage breast cancer. Before surgery, whole blood (about 5-11 mL) was collected into EDTA tubes and processed within 2 hours. Peripheral blood mononuclear cells were isolated by Ficoll-Paque centrifugation in SepMate-50 tubes. For storage in liquid nitrogen, PBMCs were cryopreserved as aliquots of about 1.9 to 4 million cells in about 90% FBS with 10% DMSO. Genomic DNA was extracted with the Qiagen AllPrep DNA/RNA Mini kit. Each sample was amplified as two independent genomic DNA replicates: approximately 0.5 ug for blood and about 1.4 ug for tumor or normal breast. Following the manufacturer's instructions, the ImmunoSeq Intro kit was used to carry out TCRB sequencing on genomic DNA. Multiplex PCR ran about 29 cycles with proprietary primers and spike-in control sequences for absolute quantification. Single-end 150-bp reads were used to sequence an 87-bp fragment spanning the CDR3 plus the flanking V and J genes. Seven samples, with two replicates for each sample, were multiplexed per lane of an Illumina MiSeq using version 3.0 chemistry. From the authors' description of their analysis: The vendor's proprietary pipeline processed the raw data and merged both replicates into a single result for each sample. To define clonotypes, the study grouped productive rearrangements that shared the V-gene family, CDR3 amino acid sequence and J-gene segment. Clonality was calculated as 1 minus the normalized Shannon entropy (Pielou evenness) of TCRB abundances. To estimate T cell density, the total number of templates was divided by the input cell count, which was inferred from how much DNA went in. Total repertoire diversity and clonality were estimated with Recon using default parameters. A clonotype counted as tumor-enriched if its abundance in tumor exceeded 0.1% and was at least 32-fold higher than its abundance in normal breast. TCRdb limited this immuneACCESS table to in-frame rearrangements with V and J called. A share of clones is missing; checked studies link under half to unresolved V genes, and the rest is unexplained. That table supplies the V and J calls and clone size; D and trimming were determined from the DNA. The sample table records about 72,000 clones; around 80% of these occur just once. The leading ten clones occupy approximately 3.7% of the sample.

The TCR sequence derives from a person in their sixties or seventies with breast cancer. The sample consisted of blood. The V and J segments used are TRBV27 and TRBJ1-5; perhaps TRBD1 is the D gene, with 5 bases matching. The CDR3 reads CASSLYGGDNQPQHF. The DNA is TGTGCCAGCAGTTTATATGGGGGGGACAATCAGCCCCAGCATTTT.